Following are 21 T cell receptor beta chains from one sample sequenced in a study. MiXCR, applied by TCRdb to the 5' RACE reads, yields one record per CDR3 protein. In the table there are over 25,000 distinct CDR3 sequences, approximately 24% of which are singletons. Sequencing used naive CD4+ T cells sorted from a lymph node. Specified subset: naive CD4+ T cells, CD4+CD45RA+CD25-. The receptors here all came from a female donor with breast cancer.

The V call is TRBV5-1, the J call TRBJ2-5; D not certain. V was shortened by 7 bases and J by 5 bases, with 12 bases between the two germline ends. Per germline, CDR1 SGHRS and CDR2 YFSETQ. This CDR3 has 12 residues. In nucleotides, the CDR3 is TGCGCCAGCGGAAGGAGTACCGAGACCCAGTACTTC. This encodes CASGRSTETQYF. Filled out from reference TRBV5-1 and TRBJ2-5, the complete variable domain reads KAGVTQTPRYLIKTRGQQVTLSCSPISGHRSVSWYQQTPGQGLQFLFEYFSETQRNKGNFPGRFSGRQFSNSRSEMNVSTLELGDSALYLCASGRSTETQYFGPGTRLLVL.

The chain employs TRBV7-3 and TRBJ2-5; 9 nucleotides agree with TRBD1. CDR3 length equals 16 residues. V lost 5 bases and J lost 4; bases outside the gene matches: 11. CDR1 and CDR2 (germline): SGHTA, FQGTGA. The CDR3 DNA sequence: TGTGCCAGCAGCCTTCTAACAGGGGGCGCGGGAGAGACCCAGTACTTC. Its protein is CASSLLTGGAGETQYF. The full variable domain, completed using reference TRBV7-3 and TRBJ2-5, is GAGVSQTPSNKVTEKGKYVELRCDPISGHTALYWYRQSLGQGPEFLIYFQGTGAADDSGLPNDRFFAVRPEGSVSTLKIQRTERGDSAVYLCASSLLTGGAGETQYFGPGTRLLVL.

This clonotype was recorded a few times. The rearrangement joins TRBV9 to TRBJ2-4; D unresolved. This CDR3 is 16 amino acids long. With 0 bases removed from V and 3 bases from J, the gap between germline ends came to 13 bases. Germline-derived CDR1 and CDR2 are SGDLS and YYNGEE. The CDR3 DNA is TGTGCCAGCAGCGTAGCTACGACGTGGGGCAAAAACATTCAGTACTTC. Its protein product is CASSVATTWGKNIQYF.

This clonotype was counted between two and nine times. The CDR3 DNA is TGTGCCAGCAGCCCGGGACTAGCGGAAGAGACCCAGTACTTC. It specifies CASSPGLAEETQYF. J is TRBJ2-5 and V is TRBV12-3 or TRBV12-4; 11 nucleotides align to TRBD2. The junction had 3 bases not matched to a gene; V was cut back by 6 bases and J by 3 bases. The CDR3 contains 14 residues.

For this clonotype: This may arise from a read error, as a much more abundant clone is one base away. This sequence joins TRBV9 and TRBJ2-2; D ambiguous. CDR3 length equals 14 residues. The germline CDR1 and CDR2 sequences are SGDLS and YYNGEE. The ends were cut back, 7 bases at V and 5 bases at J, with 15 bases in the middle. The CDR3 nucleotides read TGTGCCAGCGACTCCCCGGTGAGAACCGGGGAGCTGTTTTTT. It codes for CASDSPVRTGELFF. Full variable domain (missing parts from reference TRBV9 and TRBJ2-2): DSGVTQTPKHLITATGQRVTLRCSPRSGDLSVYWYQQSLDQGLQFLIQYYNGEERAKGNILERFSAQQFPDLHSELNLSSLELGDSALYFCASDSPVRTGELFFGEGSRLTVL.

This clonotype is medium-sized. The chain uses TRBV27 and TRBJ2-1, with TRBD2 matching over 7 bases. The V gene end was trimmed by 5 bases and the J gene end by 7 bases; junction bases not matched to a gene: 17. The CDR3 covers 17 residues. CDR1 is MNHEY, CDR2 SMNVEV, per germline (reference sequence). The CDR3 protein is CASSPLGVGRAENEQFF. In DNA, the CDR3 is TGTGCCAGCAGTCCCCTTGGGGTGGGGAGGGCGGAGAATGAGCAGTTCTTC.

The genes are TRBV28 and TRBJ2-3; 10 nucleotides agree with TRBD1. Unmatched junction bases numbered 7, after V lost 5 bases and J lost 2 bases. The CDR3 is made up of 16 amino acids. From germline, CDR1 is MDHEN and CDR2 SYDVKM. The CDR3: CASSPSGTGVTDTQYF. DNA for the CDR3: TGTGCCAGCAGTCCTTCCGGGACAGGGGTCACAGATACGCAGTATTTT. The full variable domain, its missing parts supplied by reference TRBV28 and TRBJ2-3, is DVKVTQSSRYLVKRTGEKVFLECVQDMDHENMFWYRQDPGLGLRLIYFSYDVKMKEKGDIPEGYSVSREKKERFSLILESASTNQTSMYLCASSPSGTGVTDTQYFGPGTRLTVL.

Ten or more counts support this clonotype. The chain combines TRBV28 with TRBJ2-1; the match to TRBD2 covers 8 bases. CDR3 size: 13 residues. Germline loops: CDR1 MDHEN, CDR2 SYDVKM. The V segment lost 7 bases and the J segment 7 bases; nucleotides outside the gene matches: 6. CDR3 bases: TGTGCCAGCACCTACGGCGGGGGGAATGAGCAGTTCTTC. Amino acids: CASTYGGGNEQFF.

This clonotype was recorded a few times. This chain's CDR3 is CSVVEFTGTGRTDTQYF. The CDR3 nucleotides read TGCAGCGTTGTCGAATTTACTGGGACAGGGCGCACAGATACGCAGTATTTT. The chain combines TRBV29-1 with TRBJ2-3, with 9 positions matching TRBD1. With V trimmed by 4 bases and J by 1 base, 12 bases remained unmatched. CDR1 is SQVTM, CDR2 ANQGSEA, per germline. There are 17 residues in the CDR3.

This clonotype was picked up many times. The chain couples TRBV7-2 to TRBJ1-2; TRBD1 is a possible D gene (5 bases). This CDR3 comprises 13 residues. V dropped 3 bases and J dropped 6 bases, with 11 bases sitting between them. CDR1 SGHTA and CDR2 FQGNSA come from the germline V gene. CDR3 DNA: TGTGCCAGCAGCTTCATCCCCAGGGATGGCTACACCTTC. Translation: CASSFIPRDGYTF.

Concerning this clonotype itself: The germline gene is not matched at one end of the junction; a read error may be the cause. This chain links TRBV2 with TRBJ2-2; D perhaps matches TRBD2 (5 bases). The CDR3 is 14 amino acids. Germline values: CDR1 SNHLY, CDR2 FYNNEI. The CDR3 loop is CAAMVLRNTGVLFF. The CDR3 DNA reads as TGTGCCGCAATGGTCCTTCGCAACACCGGGGTGCTGTTTTTT.

The chain is built from TRBV29-1 and TRBJ2-1; 8 nucleotides match TRBD1. The CDR3 is made up of 15 amino acids. Germline-derived CDR1 and CDR2 are SQVTM and ANQGSEA. The V segment lost 8 bases and the J segment 6 bases; nucleotides outside the gene matches: 15. This chain's CDR3 is CSIAVWQGAGNEQFF. The CDR3 DNA reads as TGCAGCATTGCTGTTTGGCAGGGGGCCGGCAATGAGCAGTTCTTC.

By sample fraction, this clonotype is medium-sized (0.01 to 0.1%). The chain uses TRBV20-1 and TRBJ2-3, with D hard to call. The CDR3 is 12 residues long. Germline CDR1 DFQATT, CDR2 SNEGSKA (reference sequence). Trimming removed 1 base at V and 5 bases at J, with 7 bases between. CDR3 sequence (DNA): TGCAGTGCTAGAGGGACGCAAGATACGCAGTATTTT. Its translation is CSARGTQDTQYF.

This sequence joins TRBV6-2 or TRBV6-3 and TRBJ2-3; maybe TRBD2 (6 bases). Germline CDR1 reads MNHEY; CDR2 reads SVGEGT. Trimming removed 7 bases from V and 5 bases from J, with 13 bases in between. This CDR3 spans 13 amino acids. This CDR3 reads CASTGGRGDTQYF. The CDR3 region has the DNA TGTGCCAGCACCGGAGGGCGGGGAGATACGCAGTATTTT.

The CDR3 region is CASSLVHLGDTQYF. As DNA, the CDR3 is TGTGCCAGCAGCTTAGTCCACCTAGGAGATACGCAGTATTTT. The chain couples TRBV7-2 to TRBJ2-3; D unclear. Germline CDR1 is SGHTA and CDR2 is FQGNSA. The CDR3 has 14 amino acids. V gave up 1 base and J gave up 5 bases, with 10 bases separating them. Full variable domain (missing parts from reference TRBV7-2 and TRBJ2-3): GAGVSQSPSNKVTEKGKDVELRCDPISGHTALYWYRQSLGQGLEFLIYFQGNSAPDKSGLPSDRFSAERTGGSVSTLTIQRTQQEDSAVYLCASSLVHLGDTQYFGPGTRLTVL.

V gene TRBV28 combines with J gene TRBJ2-1, with TRBD1 identical over 7 bases. V lost 3 bases and J lost 6; bases outside the gene matches: 5. Germline values: CDR1 MDHEN, CDR2 SYDVKM. The CDR3 consists of 14 residues. Written as DNA, the CDR3 is TGTGCCAGCAGTTTCCGGGCAGGGGGCAATGAGCAGTTCTTC. It translates to CASSFRAGGNEQFF.

This rearrangement joins TRBV4-1 to TRBJ1-1; D perhaps matches TRBD1 (6 bases). In germline, CDR1 is MGHRA, CDR2 YSYEKL. Trimming took off 4 bases at V and 5 bases at J, with 8 bases between the two ends. CDR3 length equals 12 residues. The CDR3 DNA follows: TGCGCCAGCAGCCGGCAGGGGACTGAAGCTTTCTTT. Translated: CASSRQGTEAFF.

This clonotype was counted a few times. CDR3 sequence (DNA): TGTGCCAGCAGTTACCCGTCCGGGACAGGGGGTTTGAATGAGCAGTTCTTC. This codes for CASSYPSGTGGLNEQFF. The V call is TRBV6-5, the J call TRBJ2-1; 11 bases map to TRBD1. Germline loops: CDR1 MNHEY, CDR2 SVGAGI. V dropped 2 bases and J dropped 7; count of bases not matched to a gene: 10. The CDR3 has 17 residues.

A note on this clonotype: This may be a read error: a much more frequent sequence differs by one nucleotide. The conserved final phenylalanine or tryptophan is absent from the CDR3, which likely points to a read error. The CDR3 reads CASSQDRGGTSTDTQYC. The DNA for the CDR3 is TGCGCCAGCAGCCAAGACCGAGGCGGGACTAGCACAGATACGCAGTATTGT. The chain combines TRBV4-1 with TRBJ2-3, with TRBD2 as a possible D gene (6 bases). Looked up from germline, CDR1 is MGHRA and CDR2 is YSYEKL. The ends were cut back, 0 bases at V and 0 bases at J, with 13 bases in the middle. This CDR3 contains 17 residues.

Points on this clonotype: With a much larger clone just one base away, this may be a read error. The V gene is TRBV6-1, the J gene TRBJ2-3; D unclear. The length of the CDR3 is 13 residues. Germline values: CDR1 MNHNS, CDR2 SASEGT. The CDR3 DNA sequence: TGTGCCAGCAGTGAAGACAACACAGATACGCGGTATTTT. It codes for CASSEDNTDTRYF.

This chain joins TRBV9 and TRBJ1-4; no firm D call. The CDR3 is 14 residues long. V shed 8 bases and J shed 7 bases, with 18 bases lying between them. CDR1 SGDLS and CDR2 YYNGEE come from the germline V gene. The CDR3 is CASSRRNGGEKLFF. CDR3 in DNA: TGTGCCAGTAGCCGTAGAAACGGAGGTGAAAAACTGTTTTTT.